Ten or more counts support the clone carrying this T cell receptor (beta chain). The target antigen is unknown. Time point noted: newly diagnosed GD, antithyroid drugs for less than 3 months. Making the TCR library involved RNA that had been extracted from PBMCs. The data were obtained in a study of regulatory T cells in long-lasting Graves disease. Points from the study as a whole: Patients whose Graves' disease persisted exhibited lower TCR diversity than those newly diagnosed.

The V gene's germline CDR1 is MDHEN and CDR2 SYDVKM. V dropped 7 bases and J dropped 3 bases, with 16 bases sitting between them. The CDR3 contains 15 residues. Through Arm-PCR of CDR3 regions and iRepertoire HTBI primers, TCR beta libraries were built. MiXCR, run by TCRdb on the multiplex PCR reads, gives a single entry per CDR3 protein. The sample records 600,000 to 650,000 distinct CDR3 sequences, 16% being singletons. These data were also reused for a study on T cells in Graves' hyperthyroidism and ophthalmopathy.

Sequenced material: peripheral blood mononuclear cells (PBMCs), taken at new diagnosis, from a patient treated with antithyroid drugs. The V gene is TRBV28, the J gene TRBJ1-3, with D hard to call. The source is a woman aged 30 to 39 with Graves disease. DNA for the CDR3: TGTGCCAGCACCTGGGAGGGCCGGTATGGAAACACCATATATTTT. As protein: CASTWEGRYGNTIYF.